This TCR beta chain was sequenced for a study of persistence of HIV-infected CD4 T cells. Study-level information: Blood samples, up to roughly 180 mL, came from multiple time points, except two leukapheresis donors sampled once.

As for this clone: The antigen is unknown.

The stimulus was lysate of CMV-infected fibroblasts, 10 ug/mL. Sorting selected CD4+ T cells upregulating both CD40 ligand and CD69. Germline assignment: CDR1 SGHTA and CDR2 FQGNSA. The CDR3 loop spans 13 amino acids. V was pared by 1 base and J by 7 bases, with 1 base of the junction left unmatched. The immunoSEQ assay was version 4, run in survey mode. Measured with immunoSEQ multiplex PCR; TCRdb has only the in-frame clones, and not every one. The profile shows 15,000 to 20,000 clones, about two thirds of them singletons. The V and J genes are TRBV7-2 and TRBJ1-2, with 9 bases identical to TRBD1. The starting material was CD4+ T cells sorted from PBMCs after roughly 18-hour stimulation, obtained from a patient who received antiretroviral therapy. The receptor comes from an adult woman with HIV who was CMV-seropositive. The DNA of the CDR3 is TGTGCCAGCAGCTTAGACAGGGGGCTTGGCTACACCTTC. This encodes CASSLDRGLGYTF.